This T cell receptor beta chain was recovered during a study of T-cell reconstitution after alpha-beta-depleted transplantation in children. This clonotype was seen repeatedly, ten times or more. Its antigen is unidentified. A library of TCRbeta sequences, prepared with unique molecular identifiers, was generated. Using its own MiXCR run on the PCR reads, TCRdb lists one record per CDR3 protein. The data contain some 200,000 distinct CDR3 sequences, 9.5% to 13% of them singletons. V lost 1 base to trimming and J lost 5 bases, with 2 bases between them. The CDR3 loop spans 11 amino acids. Findings of the study overall: Hyperexpanded clones declined; after one year, newly produced T cells mostly supplied diversity. After transplant, high TCRbeta diversity at day 60 in some patients arose from surviving recipient T cells and thymic progenitors.

The sequence was obtained from a child younger than two with acute myeloid leukemia, due to receive a stem cell transplant. This sample comprised PBMCs, obtained before TCRalphabeta/CD19-depleted stem cell transplant. The rearrangement joins TRBV12-3 or TRBV12-4 to TRBJ1-1; D is unresolved. This CDR3 reads CASSLETEAFF. The CDR3 nucleotides are TGTGCCAGCAGTTTAGAAACTGAAGCTTTCTTT.